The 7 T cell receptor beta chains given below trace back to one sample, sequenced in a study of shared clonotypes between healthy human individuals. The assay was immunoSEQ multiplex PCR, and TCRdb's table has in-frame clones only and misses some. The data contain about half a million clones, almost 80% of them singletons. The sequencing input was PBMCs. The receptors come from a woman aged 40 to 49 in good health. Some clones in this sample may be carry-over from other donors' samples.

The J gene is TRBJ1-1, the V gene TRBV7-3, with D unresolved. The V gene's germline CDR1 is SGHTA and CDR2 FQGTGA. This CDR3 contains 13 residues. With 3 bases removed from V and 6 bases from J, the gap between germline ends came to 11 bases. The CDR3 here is CASSLYPVAEAFF. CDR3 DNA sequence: TGTGCCAGCAGCTTGTATCCGGTAGCTGAAGCTTTCTTT. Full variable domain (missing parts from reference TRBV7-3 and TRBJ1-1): GAGVSQTPSNKVTEKGKYVELRCDPISGHTALYWYRQSLGQGPEFLIYFQGTGAADDSGLPNDRFFAVRPEGSVSTLKIQRTERGDSAVYLCASSLYPVAEAFFGQGTRLTVV.

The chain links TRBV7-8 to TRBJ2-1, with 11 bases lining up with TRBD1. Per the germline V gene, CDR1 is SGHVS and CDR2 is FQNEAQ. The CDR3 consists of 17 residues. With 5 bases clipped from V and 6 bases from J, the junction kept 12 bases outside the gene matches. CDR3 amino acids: CASSPRIGQGAFNEQFF. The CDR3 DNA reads TGTGCCAGCAGCCCACGGATCGGACAGGGGGCTTTCAATGAGCAGTTCTTC.

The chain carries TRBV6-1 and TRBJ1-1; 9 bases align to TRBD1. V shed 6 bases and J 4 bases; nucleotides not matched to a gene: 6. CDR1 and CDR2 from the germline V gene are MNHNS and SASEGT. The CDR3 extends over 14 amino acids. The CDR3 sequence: CASRGTGRTTEAFF. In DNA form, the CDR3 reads TGTGCCAGCAGAGGGACAGGGCGTACCACTGAAGCTTTCTTT.

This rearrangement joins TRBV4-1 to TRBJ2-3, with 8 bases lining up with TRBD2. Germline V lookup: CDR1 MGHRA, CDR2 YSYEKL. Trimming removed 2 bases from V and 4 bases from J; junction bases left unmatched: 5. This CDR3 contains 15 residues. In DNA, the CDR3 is TGCGCCAGCAGCCAACCGGGACTAGGGGCAGATACGCAGTATTTT. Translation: CASSQPGLGADTQYF.

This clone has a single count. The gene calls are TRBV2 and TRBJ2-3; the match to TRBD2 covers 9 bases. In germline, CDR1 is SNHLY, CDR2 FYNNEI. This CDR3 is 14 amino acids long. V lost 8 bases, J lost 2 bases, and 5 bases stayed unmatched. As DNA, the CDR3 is TGTGCCAGCGGGCGGGAGGGCCTCACAGATACGCAGTATTTT. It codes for CASGREGLTDTQYF.

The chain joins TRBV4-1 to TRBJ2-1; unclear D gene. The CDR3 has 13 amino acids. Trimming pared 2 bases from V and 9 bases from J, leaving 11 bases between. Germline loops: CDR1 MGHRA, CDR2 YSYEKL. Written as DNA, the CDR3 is TGCGCCAGCAGCCAAAATAGGGCGGCTGAGCAGTTCTTC. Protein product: CASSQNRAAEQFF.

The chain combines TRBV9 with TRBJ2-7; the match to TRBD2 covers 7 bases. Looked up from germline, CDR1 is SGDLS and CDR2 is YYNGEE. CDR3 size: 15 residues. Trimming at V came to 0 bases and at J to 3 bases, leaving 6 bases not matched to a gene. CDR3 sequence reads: CASSVGVASGYEQYF. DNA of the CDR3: TGTGCCAGCAGCGTAGGCGTAGCTAGCGGCTACGAGCAGTACTTC.